These 18 T cell receptor beta chains share one sample of origin, sequenced in a study of human T cells and chemical hapten exposure. TCRdb re-analysed the RACE reads in MiXCR, keeping a single row per CDR3 protein. Among some 49,000 distinct CDR3 sequences listed, less than 9.5% were seen once. The sample's time point: patch test 1, 2 weeks after DPC sensitization. Treatment in this sample: therapeutic diphenylcyclopropenone sensitization with weekly scalp DPC. This specimen was whole blood, taken in connection with sensitization to the hapten diphenylcyclopropenone (DPC). Source of these receptors: a woman between 50 and 59 years old with alopecia areata. Some clones in this sample may be carry-over from other donors' samples.

This clonotype was found many times. V is TRBV20-1 and J is TRBJ1-2; 8 bases align to TRBD1. From germline, CDR1 is DFQATT and CDR2 SNEGSKA (reference sequence). With V trimmed by 2 bases and J by 6 bases, 5 bases remained unmatched. The CDR3 is 13 residues long. The CDR3 nucleotides read TGCAGTGCTAGATTCCGGGACAGGAATGGCTACACCTTC. Amino acids: CSARFRDRNGYTF.

This clonotype was detected ten times or more. The J gene is TRBJ1-1, the V gene TRBV6-2 or TRBV6-3; 7 bases line up with TRBD1. The CDR3 is made up of 14 amino acids. The ends lost 5 bases at V and 10 bases at J; junction bases unmatched: 13. The germline V gene has CDR1 MNHEY and CDR2 SVGEGT. CDR3 protein: CASSQPQGNERAFF. The CDR3 coding sequence is TGTGCCAGCAGTCAACCACAGGGGAATGAGAGAGCTTTCTTT.

This clonotype was seen ten or more times. The V call is TRBV12-3 or TRBV12-4, the J call TRBJ1-1, with D possibly TRBD1 on 5 matching bases. This CDR3 has 12 amino acids. V lost 2 bases and J 6 bases, leaving 7 bases between the germline ends. The CDR3: CASSLPGAEAFF. CDR3 nucleotides: TGTGCCAGCAGTTTACCGGGGGCTGAAGCTTTCTTT.

A few counts support this clonotype. The chain has TRBV5-6 and TRBJ1-1; tentative D call: TRBD1 (6 bases). CDR1 SGHDT and CDR2 YYEEEE come from the germline V gene. There are 12 residues in the CDR3. V was shortened by 3 bases and J by 7 bases, with 10 bases between the two germline ends. The CDR3, as DNA: TGTGCCAGCAGCTCTGGGGGCGGTGAAGCTTTCTTT. Protein product: CASSSGGGEAFF.

This clonotype rates as medium-sized. The CDR3, as DNA: TGCAGTGCTAGACTAGCGGGAGGTACGACAGATACGCAGTATTTT. Amino acids: CSARLAGGTTDTQYF. The chain couples TRBV20-1 to TRBJ2-3; 11 bases agree with TRBD2. The J segment lost 3 bases and the V segment lost 2 bases, leaving 4 bases of the junction unmatched. CDR1 and CDR2 from the germline V gene are DFQATT and SNEGSKA (reference sequence). The CDR3 runs 15 residues.

This clonotype came up many times. The V gene is TRBV11-2, the J gene TRBJ2-3, with D hard to call. The germline V gene has CDR1 SGHAT and CDR2 FQNNGV. V lost 5 bases, J lost 0 bases, and 6 bases lay in between. The CDR3 extends over 13 amino acids. The DNA for the CDR3 is TGTGCCAGCAGCCGGCCTAGCACAGATACGCAGTATTTT. This gives the protein CASSRPSTDTQYF.

There are many counts of this clonotype. The rearrangement links TRBV7-2 to TRBJ1-3, with D maybe TRBD1 (6 bases). CDR3 length: 17 residues. Trimming stripped 6 bases from V and 2 bases from J, with 20 bases between. Germline CDR1 SGHTA, CDR2 FQGNSA. Written as DNA, the CDR3 is TGTGCCAGCAGTTCCCGAGGACAGTCGGAAGCTGGAAACACCATATATTTT. Translated: CASSSRGQSEAGNTIYF.

This chain connects TRBV15 to TRBJ1-2, with 8 bases fitting TRBD1. This CDR3 region has 14 residues. The germline CDR1 and CDR2 sequences are LNHNV and YYDKDF (reference sequence). J was trimmed by 7 bases and V by 4 bases; bases with no gene match: 8. CDR3 DNA: TGTGCCACCAGCAAAGACAGGGGTATTTTTGGCTACACCTTC. This gives the protein CATSKDRGIFGYTF.

This clonotype appeared a few times. CDR3 DNA sequence: TGCAGCGTTGCCCCAGGAGGGAGGACAGATACGCAGTATTTT. The encoded protein is CSVAPGGRTDTQYF. The V and J genes are TRBV29-1 and TRBJ2-3; maybe TRBD2 (6 bases). The CDR3 has 14 amino acids. Trimming removed 4 bases at V and 3 bases at J, with 14 bases between. CDR1 SQVTM and CDR2 ANQGSEA come from the germline V gene.

The chain uses TRBV6-5 and TRBJ2-7; 7 bases are shared with TRBD2. The junction had 7 bases not matched to a gene; V was cut back by 5 bases and J by 3 bases. Germline V gives CDR1 MNHEY, CDR2 SVGAGI. The CDR3 is 14 residues long. CDR3 loop: CASSGPGGYYEQYF. The CDR3 coding sequence is TGTGCCAGCAGTGGACCGGGAGGTTACTACGAGCAGTACTTC.

This clonotype showed up many times. This chain connects TRBV12-3 or TRBV12-4 to TRBJ2-7, with D possibly being TRBD1 (5 bases). The length of the CDR3 is 14 residues. V lost 3 bases, J lost 12 bases, and 21 bases lay in between. This CDR3 reads CASSFGDRSLRRYF. The DNA of the CDR3 is TGTGCCAGCAGTTTTGGAGACAGATCTTTACGTAGGTACTTC.

This clonotype was picked up many times. The chain employs TRBV20-1 and TRBJ2-7; a weak D match, TRBD2 (6 bases). The germline V gene has CDR1 DFQATT and CDR2 SNEGSKA (reference sequence). Trimming stripped 6 bases from V and 3 bases from J, with 21 bases between. This CDR3 has 15 residues. The CDR3 here is CSALPSGTGHYEQYF. The CDR3 nucleotides read TGCAGTGCCCTTCCTTCCGGGACTGGGCACTACGAGCAGTACTTC.

This clonotype was counted at least ten times. This chain links TRBV7-6 with TRBJ1-5; D gene uncertain. The germline V gene encodes CDR1 SGHVS and CDR2 FNYEAQ. The CDR3 runs to 13 residues. V lost 1 base and J 6 bases, leaving 7 bases between the germline ends. In DNA, the CDR3 is TGTGCCAGCAGCTTAGACGGGTCTCAGCCCCAGCATTTT. Translated: CASSLDGSQPQHF.

This clonotype occurred many times. The chain recombines TRBV7-8 with TRBJ1-5; 8 bases agree with TRBD1. The CDR3 has 16 amino acids. Germline assignment: CDR1 SGHVS and CDR2 FQNEAQ. J was trimmed by 3 bases and V by 4 bases; bases with no gene match: 8. The CDR3 nucleotides are TGTGCCAGCAGCTCTTTTTGGGACAGGTACAATCAGCCCCAGCATTTT. Its translation is CASSSFWDRYNQPQHF.

Many counts were recorded for this clonotype. This chain connects TRBV14 to TRBJ1-5; D remains ambiguous. Germline V CDR1 and CDR2: SGHDN, FVKESK. The CDR3 is 12 amino acids. Trimming shortened V by 5 bases and J by 6 bases, and 8 bases separated the two germline ends. CDR3 sequence: CASSNRGQPQHF. CDR3 nucleotides: TGTGCCAGCAGCAATCGAGGTCAGCCCCAGCATTTT.

This chain uses TRBV28 with TRBJ2-1; no clear D. CDR3 size: 15 residues. With 7 bases removed from V and 7 bases from J, the gap between germline ends came to 20 bases. The germline gives CDR1 MDHEN, CDR2 SYDVKM. The chain's CDR3 is CASNSPTVGRNEQFF. CDR3 sequence (DNA): TGTGCCAGCAACTCCCCCACTGTCGGAAGGAATGAGCAGTTCTTC.

This chain connects TRBV7-2 to TRBJ1-6, with D possibly matching TRBD1 (5 bases). With 5 bases removed from V and 3 bases from J, the gap between germline ends came to 14 bases. The CDR3 spans 16 residues. Looked up from germline, CDR1 is SGHTA and CDR2 is FQGNSA. CDR3 sequence (DNA): TGTGCCAGCAGCCCTCAGGGCGCCGGCTATAATTCACCCCTCCACTTT. This translates into CASSPQGAGYNSPLHF.

This clonotype was detected many times. The CDR3 is CSVPAGVLMNTEAFF. The CDR3 DNA sequence: TGCAGCGTTCCCGCCGGGGTTCTCATGAACACTGAAGCTTTCTTT. The chain joins TRBV29-1 to TRBJ1-1, with D hard to call. CDR3 length: 15 residues. V lost 5 bases and J 0 bases, leaving 16 bases between the germline ends. Germline CDR1 SQVTM, CDR2 ANQGSEA.